What follows is one T cell receptor beta chain and its context. Its antigen is not identified. The junction departs from germline at one end; a sequencing error may be responsible. At the time of sampling, donors were nominally healthy, though unrecorded immune exposures were likely. This entry belongs to a study of cytomegalovirus exposure and HLA in healthy donors. A multiplex PCR was run with 60 Vbeta primers and 13 Jbeta primers. Here immunoSEQ multiplex PCR was the method, and the copy in TCRdb shows in-frame clones only, minus some. The sample contains 150,000 to 200,000 clones, about 80% of which appear only once. Study-wide points: Investigators reported 164 TCR beta chains as tied to cytomegalovirus. The classifier reportedly diagnosed cytomegalovirus status with high sensitivity and specificity. As a later analysis revealed, the rate of TCR association differed by HLA locus, with DRB1 most and HLA-C fewest.

The length of the CDR3 is 13 residues. Germline V gives CDR1 SGHNT, CDR2 YYREEE (reference sequence). The sequenced sample consisted of PBMCs. This chain joins TRBV5-4 and TRBJ1-2; D is ambiguous. The sequence was obtained from a man in his forties in good health and CMV-seropositive. DNA for the CDR3: TGTGCCAGCAGTTTGGGAGTTAACTATGGCTACACCTTC. It is translated as CASSLGVNYGYTF.